Sequencing of this TCR beta chain was carried out in a study of blood T cell repertoires in COVID-19. Study summary: The United States, Italy and Spain provided the acute and convalescent COVID-19 samples. T cells, B-cell-depleted T cells, or PBMCs provided the cDNA or gDNA that served as material.

The V and J ends lost 3 bases and 4 bases, in that order; junction bases with no gene match: 7. The CDR3 is made up of 16 amino acids. Germline V lookup: CDR1 SGHNT, CDR2 YYREEE (reference sequence). How the authors handled the data: For nucleated cells, counts were estimated from reference gene primer amplification. The protocol was immunoSEQ multiplex PCR, while the TCRdb copy is restricted to in-frame clones and leaves out a portion. D and trimming were read from the DNA, whereas the V and J calls and clone size are those reported in that table. The sample lists some 45,000 clones, approximately 80% occurring once.

The TCR was taken from a human donor in a cohort sampled during active COVID-19. The chain recombines TRBV5-4 with TRBJ1-1, with 12 bases that match TRBD1. The sequencing sample was made of peripheral blood. CDR3 amino acids: CASSSGTGGQGTEAFF. CDR3 sequence (DNA): TGTGCCAGCAGCTCGGGGACAGGGGGCCAGGGCACTGAAGCTTTCTTT.